The next 30 T cell receptor beta chains were all read from a single sample in a study of blood T cells in healthy people across ages. A second PCR of about 6 to 12 cycles used a sample-barcoded 5' primer and a J-beta primer mix. A single record per CDR3 protein comes from TCRdb applying MiXCR to the 5' RACE reads. The sample shows 950,000 to 1,200,000 distinct CDR3 sequences, 35% to 40% of them seen only once. The specimen was blood. The receptors were gathered from a man aged 18 to 35 in good health.

This clonotype appeared a few times. The chain employs TRBV20-1 and TRBJ1-1; tentatively, D is TRBD1 (5 bases). The CDR3 has 14 residues. Germline-derived CDR1 and CDR2 are DFQATT and SNEGSKA (reference sequence). V dropped 0 bases and J dropped 1 base, with 9 bases sitting between them. The CDR3 DNA sequence: TGCAGTGCTAGAGAGGGCGGGGGGAACACTGAAGCTTTCTTT. Its translation: CSAREGGGNTEAFF.

J is TRBJ2-4 and V is TRBV7-9; D perhaps matches TRBD1 (6 bases). Germline CDR1 is SEHNR and CDR2 is FQNEAQ (reference sequence). The ends were cut back, 8 bases at V and 1 base at J, with 15 bases in the middle. The CDR3 covers 15 residues. In nucleotides, the CDR3 is TGTGCCAGCCAAGACAGGATTACGGCCAAAAACATTCAGTACTTC. It specifies CASQDRITAKNIQYF.

Turning to this clonotype: The germline gene is not matched at one end of the junction; a read error may be the cause. The genes are TRBV7-8 and TRBJ2-3; 15 positions agree with TRBD2. The germline CDR1 and CDR2 sequences are SGHVS and FQNEAQ. The CDR3 runs 20 residues. Here the CDR3 reads CASGLEWTSGGAASTDTQYF. In nucleotides, the CDR3 is TGTGCCAGCGGCTTAGAGTGGACTAGCGGGGGGGCGGCGAGCACAGATACGCAGTATTTT. Filled out from reference TRBV7-8 and TRBJ2-3, the complete variable domain reads GAGVSQSPRYKVAKRGQDVALRCDPISGHVSLFWYQQALGQGPEFLTYFQNEAQLDKSGLPSDRFFAERPEGSVSTLKIQRTQQEDSAVYLCASGLEWTSGGAASTDTQYFGPGTRLTVL.

The chain carries TRBV20-1 and TRBJ2-3, with D tentatively TRBD1 (6 bases). V gave up 6 bases and J gave up 1 base, with 14 bases separating them. The CDR3 covers 14 residues. Germline V gene data show CDR1 as DFQATT and CDR2 as SNEGSKA (reference sequence). This chain's CDR3 is CSAQLQGRTDTQYF. CDR3 coding DNA: TGCAGTGCACAATTACAGGGACGCACAGATACGCAGTATTTT.

The V and J genes are TRBV20-1 and TRBJ1-1; D might be TRBD1 (5 bases). The CDR3 runs 14 residues. V lost 5 bases and J lost 2, with 15 bases in between. Germline V gene lookup returns CDR1 DFQATT and CDR2 SNEGSKA (reference sequence). The CDR3 reads CSASVAGGNTEAFF. CDR3 bases: TGCAGTGCTTCGGTGGCGGGGGGAAACACTGAAGCTTTCTTT.

The sample holds a few counts of this clonotype. The chain couples TRBV5-5 to TRBJ2-1, with 7 bases identical to TRBD2. Germline V lookup: CDR1 SGHKS, CDR2 YYEKEE (reference sequence). The CDR3 is 15 amino acids. With V trimmed by 1 base and J by 3 bases, 4 bases remained unmatched. The CDR3 is CASSLWEGSYNEQFF. The CDR3 region has the DNA TGTGCCAGCAGCTTGTGGGAGGGGAGCTACAATGAGCAGTTCTTC.

This sequence joins TRBV12-3 or TRBV12-4 and TRBJ1-2; tentatively, D is TRBD1 (6 bases). The length of the CDR3 is 14 residues. V was trimmed by 6 bases and J by 4 bases, leaving 15 bases between them. The CDR3 sequence: CASSRNREGYGYTF. For the CDR3, the DNA is TGTGCCAGCAGCCGGAACAGGGAGGGCTATGGCTACACCTTC.

The chain carries TRBV11-2 and TRBJ2-5; either TRBD1 or TRBD2 may fit D (5 bases each). Germline assignment: CDR1 SGHAT and CDR2 FQNNGV. V was trimmed by 1 base and J by 2 bases, leaving 11 bases between them. The length of the CDR3 is 15 residues. CDR3 sequence reads: CASSLGGTAQETQYF. The CDR3 DNA follows: TGTGCCAGCAGCTTAGGGGGGACGGCTCAAGAGACCCAGTACTTC.

This clonotype was detected once. The chain's CDR3 is CASSYHVGGQNTEAFF. Here the CDR3 DNA reads TGTGCCAGCAGTTACCATGTTGGGGGACAGAACACTGAAGCTTTCTTT. The chain combines TRBV6-2 or TRBV6-3 with TRBJ1-1, with D perhaps TRBD1 (6 bases). The length of the CDR3 is 16 residues. CDR1 and CDR2 (germline): MNHEY, SVGEGT. Trimming cost V 2 bases and J 1 base, with 14 bases left between them.

In the case of this clonotype: An end of the junction differs from the germline gene, which may be a read error. The chain joins TRBV29-1 to TRBJ1-2; no clear D. The CDR3 is 13 amino acids. The germline V gene has CDR1 SQVTM and CDR2 ANQGSEA. This CDR3 reads CSVRLVTHYGHTF. Written as DNA, the CDR3 is TGCAGCGTTCGACTGGTGACACACTATGGCCACACCTTC. Filled out from reference TRBV29-1 and TRBJ1-2, the complete variable domain reads SAVISQKPSRDICQRGTSLTIQCQVDSQVTMMFWYRQQPGQSLTLIATANQGSEATYESGFVIDKFPISRPNLTFSTLTVSNMSPEDSSIYLCSVRLVTHYGHTFGSGTRLTVV.

There are a few counts of this clonotype. This sequence joins TRBV6-6 and TRBJ2-7, with TRBD2 identical over 10 bases. The length of the CDR3 is 16 residues. The V gene end was trimmed by 6 bases and the J gene end by 7 bases; junction bases not matched to a gene: 15. Looked up from germline, CDR1 is MNHNY and CDR2 is SVGAGI (reference sequence). CDR3 region: CASSLPTSGEWNEQYF. In DNA form, the CDR3 reads TGTGCCAGCAGCCTCCCAACTAGCGGGGAATGGAATGAGCAGTACTTC.

The gene calls are TRBV27 and TRBJ1-4; weak D call: TRBD1 (5 bases). The CDR3 runs to 14 residues. Trimming took 3 bases from V and 8 from J, leaving 13 bases between them. The germline V gene has CDR1 MNHEY and CDR2 SMNVEV (reference sequence). CDR3 nucleotides: TGTGCCAGCAGTTTTCGGCAGGGTTGGGAAAAACTGTTTTTT. Protein: CASSFRQGWEKLFF.

This chain joins TRBV4-2 and TRBJ1-2; 10 positions agree with TRBD1. CDR3 size: 15 residues. Germline CDR1 and CDR2: LGHNA and YNFKEQ. V lost 1 base and J lost 8; bases outside the gene matches: 7. CDR3 amino acids: CASSQVVDRGPGYTF. The CDR3 DNA reads as TGTGCCAGCAGCCAAGTTGTAGACAGGGGGCCAGGCTACACCTTC.

This clonotype has a handful of counts. The J gene is TRBJ1-3, the V gene TRBV12-3 or TRBV12-4; D gene unclear. The ends were cut back, 5 bases at V and 4 bases at J, with 9 bases in the middle. The CDR3 is made up of 13 amino acids. CDR3 region: CASSRRGGNTIYF. The CDR3 nucleotides read TGTGCCAGCAGTCGCAGAGGAGGAAACACCATATATTTT.

This clonotype was detected once. At one boundary the junction diverges from the germline segment, which might be a read error. The J gene is TRBJ1-2, the V gene TRBV20-1; D gene ambiguous. CDR3 length: 12 amino acids. Germline V gene sequence: CDR1 DFQATT, CDR2 SNEGSKA (reference sequence). The CDR3 region is CGASFPNYGYTF. CDR3 coding DNA: TGCGGTGCTAGTTTCCCTAACTATGGCTACACCTTC.

The rearrangement uses TRBV6-5 and TRBJ2-3, with TRBD2 matching over 8 bases. This CDR3 has 18 residues. CDR1 is MNHEY and CDR2 is SVGAGI in the germline V gene. The J segment lost 1 base and the V segment lost 0 bases, leaving 9 bases of the junction unmatched. The CDR3 here is CASSYSRSGGIGTDTQYF. CDR3 in DNA: TGTGCCAGCAGTTACTCACGATCGGGGGGGATCGGCACAGATACGCAGTATTTT.

This clonotype was observed a handful of times. The chain carries TRBV9 and TRBJ1-2; D ambiguous. The CDR3 runs to 10 residues. Germline CDR1 reads SGDLS; CDR2 reads YYNGEE. The V and J ends lost 4 bases and 7 bases respectively, with 5 bases between them. CDR3 sequence: CASSRVGYTF. In DNA, the CDR3 is TGTGCCAGCAGCCGGGTTGGCTACACCTTC. Complete variable domain (other parts from reference TRBV9 and TRBJ1-2): DSGVTQTPKHLITATGQRVTLRCSPRSGDLSVYWYQQSLDQGLQFLIQYYNGEERAKGNILERFSAQQFPDLHSELNLSSLELGDSALYFCASSRVGYTFGSGTRLTVV.

The genes are TRBV29-1 and TRBJ2-1; TRBD2 agrees at 11 bases. J was trimmed by 8 bases and V by 3 bases; bases with no gene match: 9. Germline V CDR1 and CDR2: SQVTM, ANQGSEA. The CDR3 covers 15 residues. The CDR3 region is CSVEATSGGIDEQFF. The CDR3 DNA is TGCAGCGTTGAGGCAACTAGCGGGGGTATCGATGAGCAGTTCTTC.

This clonotype has just a few counts. The chain is built from TRBV2 and TRBJ1-2; maybe TRBD1 (5 bases). Per germline, CDR1 SNHLY and CDR2 FYNNEI. The CDR3 spans 16 residues. V was pared by 8 bases and J by 0 bases, with 19 bases between. The chain's CDR3 is CASQLQGIEANYGYTF. CDR3 bases: TGTGCCAGCCAACTCCAGGGAATTGAAGCTAACTATGGCTACACCTTC.

This clonotype was counted a few times. The rearrangement links TRBV4-3 to TRBJ1-4, with D tentatively TRBD1 (5 bases). There are 17 residues in the CDR3. V was cut by 0 bases and J by 5 bases, with 16 bases left in between. CDR1 and CDR2 (germline): LGHNA, YSLEER. The CDR3 nucleotides are TGCGCCAGCAGCCAAGAAGTTGGAGAAGGGGCAAATGAAAAACTGTTTTTT. It encodes CASSQEVGEGANEKLFF.

The chain is built from TRBV3-1 and TRBJ1-5; D gene unclear. The CDR3 runs to 14 residues. The germline V gene has CDR1 LGHDT and CDR2 YNNKEL (reference sequence). V was shortened by 4 bases and J by 7 bases, with 14 bases between the two germline ends. Written as DNA, the CDR3 is TGTGCCAGCAGCCCCACTCATAATGGACAGCCCCAGCATTTT. Protein: CASSPTHNGQPQHF.

The rearrangement links TRBV7-9 to TRBJ2-7, with D unresolved. V lost 7 bases and J 7 bases, leaving 11 bases between the germline ends. Germline-derived CDR1 and CDR2 are SEHNR and FQNEAQ (reference sequence). The CDR3 runs to 11 residues. CDR3 DNA: TGTGCCAGCATCCTCCTCAATGAGCAGTACTTC. The encoded protein is CASILLNEQYF.

The CDR3 nucleotides are TGCAGCGGCTTGGCGAGGAGGGGAACCTACCGGAACACTGAAGCTTTCTTT. The encoded protein is CSGLARRGTYRNTEAFF. The chain has TRBV29-1 and TRBJ1-1; a weak D match, TRBD1 (5 bases). Germline CDR1 is SQVTM and CDR2 is ANQGSEA. V was trimmed by 7 bases and J by 1 base, leaving 25 bases between them. The CDR3 length is 17 residues. Using reference TRBV29-1 and TRBJ1-1 for the parts outside the CDR3, the full variable domain is SAVISQKPSRDICQRGTSLTIQCQVDSQVTMMFWYRQQPGQSLTLIATANQGSEATYESGFVIDKFPISRPNLTFSTLTVSNMSPEDSSIYLCSGLARRGTYRNTEAFFGQGTRLTVV.

The chain links TRBV7-8 to TRBJ2-5; D is possibly TRBD1 (6 bases). The germline V gene encodes CDR1 SGHVS and CDR2 FQNEAQ. This CDR3 has 14 residues. V was clipped by 5 bases and J by 5 bases, with 15 bases between them. The CDR3 reads CASSARDMIETQYF. DNA for the CDR3: TGTGCCAGCAGCGCCAGGGACATGATCGAGACCCAGTACTTC.

The J gene is TRBJ2-2, the V gene TRBV6-5; no clear D gene. There are 14 residues in the CDR3. The V end lost 2 bases, the J end lost 6 bases, and 10 bases lay between the germline ends. Germline V gene lookup returns CDR1 MNHEY and CDR2 SVGAGI. CDR3 in DNA: TGTGCCAGCAGTTACCAGATATCGGCCGGGGAGCTGTTTTTT. It codes for CASSYQISAGELFF.

This clonotype was detected only a few times. This rearrangement joins TRBV12-3 or TRBV12-4 to TRBJ1-2, with D perhaps matching TRBD1 (5 bases). This CDR3 region has 16 residues. V was pared by 3 bases and J by 2 bases, with 16 bases between. In nucleotides, the CDR3 is TGTGCCAGCAGTTTGGGGCCCCAGGGAATCAACTATGGCTACACCTTC. Translation gives CASSLGPQGINYGYTF.

The V gene is TRBV27, the J gene TRBJ1-1; TRBD1 matches 8 bases. Germline CDR1 and CDR2: MNHEY and SMNVEV (reference sequence). The V and J ends lost 2 bases and 5 bases, in that order; junction bases with no gene match: 10. The CDR3 consists of 16 residues. CDR3 region: CASSLSRTGSRTEAFF. CDR3 sequence (DNA): TGTGCCAGCAGTTTAAGCCGGACAGGGTCCAGGACTGAAGCTTTCTTT.

The chain combines TRBV12-3 or TRBV12-4 with TRBJ2-1; 10 nucleotides line up with TRBD2. CDR3 length equals 18 residues. J gave up 0 bases and V 7 bases, and 12 bases lay outside the gene matches. The CDR3 nucleotides read TGTGCCAGCACTGTCCTCAGCGGGGGGGCTAGCTCCTACAATGAGCAGTTCTTC. Amino acids: CASTVLSGGASSYNEQFF.

The chain couples TRBV11-2 to TRBJ1-1; possible D gene TRBD1, 5 bases. Germline V gene sequence: CDR1 SGHAT, CDR2 FQNNGV. This CDR3 is built from 16 residues. V shed 0 bases and J shed 11 bases, with 22 bases lying between them. The chain's CDR3 is CASSLDLHEQVRGAFF. The CDR3 DNA reads TGTGCCAGCAGCTTAGATCTTCATGAACAGGTCCGTGGGGCTTTCTTT.

In this sample, this clonotype turned up once. The rearrangement links TRBV4-2 to TRBJ2-2; D uncertain. Germline CDR1 and CDR2: LGHNA and YNFKEQ. This CDR3 is built from 15 residues. V was shortened by 0 bases and J by 6 bases, with 11 bases between the two germline ends. The CDR3 loop reads CASSQESPAAGELFF. The CDR3 DNA reads TGTGCCAGCAGCCAAGAAAGCCCGGCTGCCGGGGAGCTGTTTTTT.